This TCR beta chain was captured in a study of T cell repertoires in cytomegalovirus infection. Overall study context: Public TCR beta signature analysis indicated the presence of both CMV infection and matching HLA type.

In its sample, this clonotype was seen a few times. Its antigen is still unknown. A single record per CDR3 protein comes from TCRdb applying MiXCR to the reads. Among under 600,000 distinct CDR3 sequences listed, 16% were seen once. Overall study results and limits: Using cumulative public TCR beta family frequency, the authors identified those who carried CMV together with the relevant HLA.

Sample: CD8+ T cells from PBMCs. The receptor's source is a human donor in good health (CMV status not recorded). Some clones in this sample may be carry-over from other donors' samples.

In nucleotides, the CDR3 is TGCAGTGCTAGAGACGACAGGGGTCTCTCCTACGAGCAGTACTTC. This sequence encodes CSARDDRGLSYEQYF. The V gene is TRBV20-1, the J gene TRBJ2-7, with 8 nucleotides matching TRBD1. Germline V CDR1 and CDR2: DFQATT, SNEGSKA (reference sequence). There are 15 residues in the CDR3. Unmatched junction bases numbered 4, after V lost 0 bases and J lost 0 bases.